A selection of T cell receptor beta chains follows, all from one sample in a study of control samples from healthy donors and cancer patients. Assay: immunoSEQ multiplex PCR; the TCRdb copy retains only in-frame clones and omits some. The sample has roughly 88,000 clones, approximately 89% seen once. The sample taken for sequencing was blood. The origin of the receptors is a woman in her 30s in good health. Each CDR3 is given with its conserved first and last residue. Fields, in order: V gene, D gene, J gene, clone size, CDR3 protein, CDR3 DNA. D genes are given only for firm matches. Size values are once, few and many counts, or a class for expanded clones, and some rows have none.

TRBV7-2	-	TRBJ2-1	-	CASSSLGVYNEQFF	TGTGCCAGCAGCTCACTCGGGGTTTACAATGAGCAGTTCTTC
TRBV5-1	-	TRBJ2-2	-	CASSLATGLTNTGELFF	TGCGCCAGCAGCTTGGCTACAGGTCTAACGAACACCGGGGAGCTGTTTTTT
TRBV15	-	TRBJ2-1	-	CATSREPHSYNEQFF	TGTGCCACCAGCAGAGAACCCCATTCATACAATGAGCAGTTCTTC
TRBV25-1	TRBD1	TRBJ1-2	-	CASSGTVYGYTF	TGTGCCAGCAGCGGGACAGTCTATGGCTACACCTTC
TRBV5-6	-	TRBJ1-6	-	CASSLGGTDNSPLHF	TGTGCCAGCAGCTTGGGTGGGACGGATAATTCACCCCTCCACTTT
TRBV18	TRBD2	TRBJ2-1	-	CASSPQGRDEQFF	TGTGCCAGCTCACCACAGGGGAGGGATGAGCAGTTCTTC
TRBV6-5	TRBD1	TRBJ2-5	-	CASSRGTGVETQYF	TGTGCCAGCAGTCGCGGGACAGGGGTGGAGACCCAGTACTTC
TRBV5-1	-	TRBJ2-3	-	CASSTWTTGTDTQYF	TGCGCCAGCAGCACCTGGACAACGGGCACAGATACGCAGTATTTT
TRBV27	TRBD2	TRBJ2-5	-	CASSILAGGKETQYF	TGTGCCAGCAGTATCCTAGCGGGGGGGAAAGAGACCCAGTACTTC
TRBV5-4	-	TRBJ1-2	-	CASSTPAVNYGYTF	TGTGCCAGCAGCACACCGGCCGTAAACTATGGCTACACCTTC
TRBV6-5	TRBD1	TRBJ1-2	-	CASSNNRDRVNGYTF	TGTGCCAGCAGTAATAACCGGGACAGGGTAAATGGCTACACCTTC
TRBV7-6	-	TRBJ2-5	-	CASSLFSQGDQETQYF	TGTGCCAGCAGCTTATTTAGCCAGGGAGATCAAGAGACCCAGTACTTC
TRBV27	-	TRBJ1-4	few	CASSSGSRGEKLFF	TGTGCCAGCAGTTCCGGGTCAAGGGGTGAAAAACTGTTTTTT
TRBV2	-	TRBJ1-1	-	CASWGPQDRNTEAFF	TGTGCCAGCTGGGGTCCACAGGATAGGAACACTGAAGCTTTCTTT
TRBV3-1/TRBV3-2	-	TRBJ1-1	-	CASSPLGASTEAFF	TGTGCCAGCAGCCCCTTGGGGGCTAGCACTGAAGCTTTCTTT
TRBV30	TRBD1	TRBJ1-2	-	CAWREPGQGAYGYTF	TGTGCCTGGAGAGAACCGGGACAGGGGGCTTATGGCTACACCTTC
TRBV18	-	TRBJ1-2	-	CASSQADGNYGYTF	TGTGCCAGCTCACAAGCGGATGGGAACTATGGCTACACCTTC
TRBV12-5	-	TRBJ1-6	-	CASRTDGYNSPLHF	TGTGCTAGTAGGACAGACGGTTATAATTCACCCCTCCACTTT
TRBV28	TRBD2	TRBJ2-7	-	CASRSGAGGSYEQYF	TGTGCCAGCCGTTCCGGTGCGGGGGGTTCCTACGAGCAGTACTTC
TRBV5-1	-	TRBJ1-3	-	CASTQGQPGNTIYF	TGCGCCAGCACCCAGGGCCAGCCTGGAAACACCATATATTTT
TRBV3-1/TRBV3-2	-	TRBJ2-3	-	CASSQVLGVTQYF	TGTGCCAGCAGCCAAGTCCTGGGGGTTACGCAGTATTTT
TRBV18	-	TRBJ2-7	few	CASSPLADSYEQYF	TGTGCCAGCTCACCTTTAGCGGATTCCTACGAGCAGTACTTC